This T cell receptor (beta chain) emerged from a study of blood T cell repertoires in COVID-19. For the study at large: From T cells, B-cell-depleted T cells, or PBMCs came the material, which was cDNA or gDNA.

V was shortened by 12 bases and J by 2 bases, with 11 bases between the two germline ends. Germline CDR1 and CDR2: KGHDR and SFDVKD. The CDR3 has 12 residues. The table came from immunoSEQ multiplex PCR; TCRdb's copy has only in-frame clones and leaves some out. The sample lists 70,000 to 75,000 clones, 79% seen once, with more than 25% in the top ten. The sequencing sample was made of peripheral blood. This receptor was taken from a man between 60 and 75 years old with active or convalescent COVID-19. V gene TRBV24-1 combines with J gene TRBJ2-3; D gene ambiguous. The CDR3 sequence is CASQRDTDTQYF. CDR3 bases: TGTGCCTCCCAACGAGACACAGATACGCAGTATTTT.